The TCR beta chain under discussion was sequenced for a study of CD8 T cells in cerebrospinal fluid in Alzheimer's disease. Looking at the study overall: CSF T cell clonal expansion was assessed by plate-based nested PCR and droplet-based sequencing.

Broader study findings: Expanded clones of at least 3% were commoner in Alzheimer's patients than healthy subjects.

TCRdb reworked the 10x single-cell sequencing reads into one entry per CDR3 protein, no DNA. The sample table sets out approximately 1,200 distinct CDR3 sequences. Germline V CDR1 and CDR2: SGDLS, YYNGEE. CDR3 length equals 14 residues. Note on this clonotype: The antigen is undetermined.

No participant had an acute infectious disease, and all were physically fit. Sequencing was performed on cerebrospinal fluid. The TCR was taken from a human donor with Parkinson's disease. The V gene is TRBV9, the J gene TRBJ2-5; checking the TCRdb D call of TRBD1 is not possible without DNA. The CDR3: CASSQGGDKETQYF.